This T cell receptor beta chain was sequenced for a study of blood T cell repertoires in COVID-19. Looking at the study overall: There were acute and convalescent COVID-19 samples, and they came from the United States, Italy and Spain. T cells, B-cell-depleted T cells, or PBMCs supplied cDNA or gDNA.

Germline V CDR1 and CDR2: KGHDR, SFDVKD. The CDR3 has 14 residues. The V and J ends lost 4 bases and 7 bases respectively, with 15 bases between them. Clones were sequenced by immunoSEQ multiplex PCR, and TCRdb holds only the in-frame ones, with some missing. The top ten hold around a sixth of the sample, which has about 190,000 clones, roughly 79% seen once. The source is a man aged 55 to 70 with active or convalescent COVID-19. Sequencing was performed on peripheral blood. The genes are TRBV24-1 and TRBJ1-2, with D hard to call. The CDR3 DNA follows: TGTGCCACCAGTGACGCAGCGTCCCGTTCTGGCTACACCTTC. It is translated as CATSDAASRSGYTF.